This is a list of T cell receptor beta chains from one sample in a study of control samples from healthy donors and cancer patients. The repertoire was sequenced with immunoSEQ multiplex PCR; TCRdb's copy has only in-frame clones and lacks some. The table shows around 170,000 clones, with 90% occurring only once. The sample consisted of blood. These TCRs come from a woman between 50 and 59 years old in good health. Each CDR3 is given with its conserved first and last residue. The order of the fields is D gene, clone size, V gene, J gene, CDR3 DNA, CDR3 protein. D genes are given only for firm matches. Rows give clone size only sometimes, using once, few, many, or a class for an expanded clone.

d_call: -
clone_size: -
v_call: TRBV12-3/TRBV12-4
j_call: TRBJ2-7
cdr3_nt: TGTGCCAGCAGCCTCGGAGAAGTGTACGAGCAGTACTTC
cdr3_aa: CASSLGEVYEQYF

d_call: -
clone_size: -
v_call: TRBV11-3
j_call: TRBJ2-2
cdr3_nt: TGTGCCAGCAGCTTGGCCCGGGGCGGGGAGCTGTTTTTT
cdr3_aa: CASSLARGGELFF

d_call: -
clone_size: -
v_call: TRBV20-1
j_call: TRBJ2-5
cdr3_nt: TGCAGCAGAATGTACCAAGAGACCCAGTACTTC
cdr3_aa: CSRMYQETQYF

d_call: -
clone_size: -
v_call: TRBV28
j_call: TRBJ2-5
cdr3_nt: TGTGCCAGCAGTTTGTACAGGTCCCAAGAGACCCAGTACTTC
cdr3_aa: CASSLYRSQETQYF

d_call: TRBD2
clone_size: -
v_call: TRBV9
j_call: TRBJ2-3
cdr3_nt: TGTGCCAGCAGCGTAGGGCCAGGGACTACCGTGGGCACAGATACGCAGTATTTT
cdr3_aa: CASSVGPGTTVGTDTQYF

d_call: -
clone_size: -
v_call: TRBV20-1
j_call: TRBJ1-4
cdr3_nt: TGCAGTGCTATCTCAAATGAAAAACTGTTTTTT
cdr3_aa: CSAISNEKLFF

d_call: TRBD1
clone_size: -
v_call: TRBV6-2/TRBV6-3
j_call: TRBJ2-7
cdr3_nt: TGTGCCAGCAGCCTAACCAATGACAGGGCGAGCTCCTACGAGCAGTACTTC
cdr3_aa: CASSLTNDRASSYEQYF

d_call: -
clone_size: -
v_call: TRBV29-1
j_call: TRBJ2-6
cdr3_nt: TGCAGCGTTGTGTCTGTGGGCTCTGGGGCCAACGTCCTGACTTTC
cdr3_aa: CSVVSVGSGANVLTF

d_call: TRBD2
clone_size: few
v_call: TRBV5-6
j_call: TRBJ2-3
cdr3_nt: TGTGCCAGCAGCCCCCTTTGGAGCGGGGGGGGTGCAGATACGCAGTATTTT
cdr3_aa: CASSPLWSGGGADTQYF

d_call: TRBD2
clone_size: -
v_call: TRBV5-6
j_call: TRBJ2-1
cdr3_nt: TGTGCCAGCAGCGTAAAATGGGCGGGAGTGGCTTACAATGAGCAGTTCTTC
cdr3_aa: CASSVKWAGVAYNEQFF

d_call: TRBD2
clone_size: -
v_call: TRBV2
j_call: TRBJ2-7
cdr3_nt: TGTGCCAGCAGTTCGACTAGCGGGGGGGAACCCGGTGACTTC
cdr3_aa: CASSSTSGGEPGDF

d_call: -
clone_size: once
v_call: TRBV5-4
j_call: TRBJ2-7
cdr3_nt: TGTGCCAGCAGCTTGGCGGGGGGCGACGAGCAGTACTTC
cdr3_aa: CASSLAGGDEQYF

d_call: TRBD2
clone_size: -
v_call: TRBV7-9
j_call: TRBJ2-7
cdr3_nt: TGTGCCAGCCGGGAGGGGGGAGTGGGGAAGTCCTACGAGCAGTACTTC
cdr3_aa: CASREGGVGKSYEQYF

d_call: TRBD1
clone_size: -
v_call: TRBV7-2
j_call: TRBJ1-1
cdr3_nt: TGTGCCAGCAGCTTCAGAGGGGGCGACGCTTTCTTT
cdr3_aa: CASSFRGGDAFF

d_call: -
clone_size: -
v_call: TRBV5-4
j_call: TRBJ1-2
cdr3_nt: TGTGCCAGCAGCTTGGATATCGGCAGCAGCTATGGCTACACCTTC
cdr3_aa: CASSLDIGSSYGYTF

d_call: TRBD1
clone_size: -
v_call: TRBV25-1
j_call: TRBJ1-2
cdr3_nt: TGTGCCAGCAGTGACCCGGGACAGCTCTATGGCTACACCTTC
cdr3_aa: CASSDPGQLYGYTF

d_call: TRBD1
clone_size: -
v_call: TRBV6-5
j_call: TRBJ1-5
cdr3_nt: TGTGCCAGCAGGGGAACAGGGGTAAGGCAGCCCCAGCATTTT
cdr3_aa: CASRGTGVRQPQHF

d_call: TRBD1
clone_size: -
v_call: TRBV7-8
j_call: TRBJ2-7
cdr3_nt: TGTGCCAGCAGCTCCGGACAGGGGGCCTACGAGCAGTACTTC
cdr3_aa: CASSSGQGAYEQYF

d_call: -
clone_size: -
v_call: TRBV12-3/TRBV12-4
j_call: TRBJ2-3
cdr3_nt: TGTGCCAGCAGTTTGGTATGGAGCGCGCAGTATTTT
cdr3_aa: CASSLVWSAQYF

d_call: -
clone_size: many
v_call: TRBV28
j_call: TRBJ2-2
cdr3_nt: TGTGCCAGCAAAGGGGCTACCTCGAACACCGGGGAGCTGTTTTTT
cdr3_aa: CASKGATSNTGELFF

d_call: -
clone_size: -
v_call: TRBV24-1
j_call: TRBJ2-7
cdr3_nt: TGTGCCACCAGTGATTCGGTACCTTCCTACGAGCAGTACTTC
cdr3_aa: CATSDSVPSYEQYF

d_call: -
clone_size: -
v_call: TRBV4-3
j_call: TRBJ1-5
cdr3_nt: TGCGCCAGCAGCCAAGACCGAGTACCATATAGCAATCAGCCCCAGCATTTT
cdr3_aa: CASSQDRVPYSNQPQHF

d_call: -
clone_size: -
v_call: TRBV28
j_call: TRBJ2-3
cdr3_nt: TGTGCCAGCAGCTCTAGGGGGGGAGGCACAGATACGCAGTATTTT
cdr3_aa: CASSSRGGGTDTQYF

d_call: -
clone_size: -
v_call: TRBV18
j_call: TRBJ2-7
cdr3_nt: TGTGCCAGCTCACCAGTCGGAGCCTACGAGCAGTACTTC
cdr3_aa: CASSPVGAYEQYF

d_call: -
clone_size: -
v_call: TRBV6-6
j_call: TRBJ1-1
cdr3_nt: TGTGCCAGCAGTTCGCGAGGGCCTGAAGCTTTCTTT
cdr3_aa: CASSSRGPEAFF

d_call: -
clone_size: once
v_call: TRBV28
j_call: TRBJ2-6
cdr3_nt: TGTGCCAGCTCCTCCATCAGGGGGGCCAACGTCCTGACTTTC
cdr3_aa: CASSSIRGANVLTF

d_call: -
clone_size: once
v_call: TRBV5-6
j_call: TRBJ2-7
cdr3_nt: TGTGCCAGCAGCTGGGGGACCGACTACGAGCAGTACTTC
cdr3_aa: CASSWGTDYEQYF

d_call: TRBD1
clone_size: -
v_call: TRBV7-9
j_call: TRBJ2-2
cdr3_nt: TGTGCCAGCAGCTTACGAGGGGGCGACGGCACCGGGGAGCTGTTTTTT
cdr3_aa: CASSLRGGDGTGELFF

d_call: -
clone_size: once
v_call: TRBV30
j_call: TRBJ2-7
cdr3_nt: TGTGCCTGGAGTGTATTGGAGCGGCAGTACTTC
cdr3_aa: CAWSVLERQYF

d_call: -
clone_size: -
v_call: TRBV7-2
j_call: TRBJ1-5
cdr3_nt: TGTGCCAGCAGCCTACAGGGAAATCAGCCCCAGCATTTT
cdr3_aa: CASSLQGNQPQHF

d_call: -
clone_size: -
v_call: TRBV4-2
j_call: TRBJ1-3
cdr3_nt: TGTGCCAGCAGCCAAGAGGTGCGGGGCGTCTTTGGAAACACCATATATTTT
cdr3_aa: CASSQEVRGVFGNTIYF

d_call: TRBD1
clone_size: -
v_call: TRBV18
j_call: TRBJ1-1
cdr3_nt: TGTGCCAGCTCACAACAACAGGGGGGGACTGAAGCTTTCTTT
cdr3_aa: CASSQQQGGTEAFF

d_call: -
clone_size: -
v_call: TRBV5-4
j_call: TRBJ1-2
cdr3_nt: TGTGCCAGCAGCTCAAGCATAGGGGGGGACTATGGCTACACCTTC
cdr3_aa: CASSSSIGGDYGYTF

d_call: -
clone_size: -
v_call: TRBV28
j_call: TRBJ1-2
cdr3_nt: TGTGCCAGCAGGCGGCCGGGGGTTGCCTATGGCTACACCTTC
cdr3_aa: CASRRPGVAYGYTF

d_call: TRBD1
clone_size: -
v_call: TRBV9
j_call: TRBJ2-7
cdr3_nt: TGTGCCAGCAGCGTAGGGTCCGGGACAGGTTCCTACGAGCAGTACTTC
cdr3_aa: CASSVGSGTGSYEQYF